Following are 32 T cell receptor beta chains from one sample sequenced in a study of CDR3 diversity in severe acne. MiXCR, applied by TCRdb to the PCR reads, yields one record per CDR3 protein. In the table there are 97,000 or so distinct CDR3 sequences, around 56% of which are singletons. The sample consisted of blood. The receptors were gathered from a male donor with acne.

The rearrangement joins TRBV11-2 to TRBJ2-7; D unresolved. CDR1 and CDR2 from the germline V gene are SGHAT and FQNNGV. The CDR3 spans 13 residues. V was cut by 5 bases and J by 5 bases, with 13 bases left in between. CDR3 protein: CASSVGRPNEQYF. CDR3 DNA: TGTGCCAGCAGCGTCGGACGTCCCAACGAGCAGTACTTC. The whole variable domain, remainder taken from reference TRBV11-2 and TRBJ2-7, is EAGVAQSPRYKIIEKRQSVAFWCNPISGHATLYWYQQILGQGPKLLIQFQNNGVVDDSQLPKDRFSAERLKGVDSTLKIQPAKLEDSAVYLCASSVGRPNEQYFGPGTRLTVT.

The genes are TRBV10-3 and TRBJ1-2; D perhaps matches TRBD1 (6 bases). CDR3 size: 14 residues. V was pared by 6 bases and J by 1 base, with 12 bases between. Germline assignment: CDR1 ENHRY and CDR2 SYGVKD. The CDR3 DNA follows: TGTGCCATCAGCCAAGACAGGCTTAACTATGGCTACACCTTC. Protein: CAISQDRLNYGYTF.

The CDR3 sequence is CAITQGSVTEAFF. Written as DNA, the CDR3 is TGTGCCATCACTCAGGGGAGTGTGACTGAAGCTTTCTTT. The chain couples TRBV10-3 to TRBJ1-1, with D perhaps TRBD1 (6 bases). The CDR3 has 13 amino acids. V shed 7 bases and J shed 5 bases, with 14 bases lying between them. Looked up from germline, CDR1 is ENHRY and CDR2 is SYGVKD.

This clonotype was observed many times. The V call is TRBV4-1, the J call TRBJ1-6, with a tentative D call TRBD1 (6 bases). The CDR3 extends over 15 amino acids. Trimming pared 2 bases from V and 7 bases from J, leaving 12 bases between. Germline CDR1 MGHRA, CDR2 YSYEKL. CDR3: CASSQRQDRNSPLHF. In nucleotides, the CDR3 is TGCGCCAGCAGCCAAAGACAGGACCGCAATTCACCCCTCCACTTT.

The J gene is TRBJ2-7, the V gene TRBV27; 9 bases fit TRBD2. Per the germline V gene, CDR1 is MNHEY and CDR2 is SMNVEV (reference sequence). The CDR3 loop spans 14 amino acids. After removal of 8 bases from V and 7 bases from J, the junction contained 12 bases not matched to a gene. This chain's CDR3 is CASYDLAGAREQYF. CDR3 nucleotides: TGTGCCAGCTACGACTTAGCGGGAGCTAGAGAGCAGTACTTC.

This clonotype was counted many times. The chain is built from TRBV20-1 and TRBJ2-3, with D unresolved. Between the trimmed V and J ends, which lost 2 bases and 5 bases, there was a span of 11 bases. The CDR3 runs 13 residues. CDR1 DFQATT and CDR2 SNEGSKA come from the germline V gene (reference sequence). The CDR3 is CSARIPPVDTQYF. Here the CDR3 DNA reads TGCAGTGCTAGAATTCCCCCAGTAGATACGCAGTATTTT.

The J gene is TRBJ2-5, the V gene TRBV4-2; 9 bases are a match to TRBD2. The germline V gene has CDR1 LGHNA and CDR2 YNFKEQ. The CDR3 covers 14 residues. Germline trimming cut 8 bases from V and 5 bases from J; bases unmatched to any gene: 9. For the CDR3, the DNA is TGTGCCAGCGATCTAGCGGGACTCCGCGAGACCCAGTACTTC. This translates into CASDLAGLRETQYF.

By sample fraction, this clonotype is medium-sized. This sequence joins TRBV7-8 and TRBJ1-1; 8 bases line up with TRBD1. With 3 bases clipped from V and 5 bases from J, the junction kept 8 bases outside the gene matches. The V gene's germline CDR1 is SGHVS and CDR2 FQNEAQ. There are 15 residues in the CDR3. In DNA, the CDR3 is TGTGCCAGCAGCTTCTCGACAGGGGTGACAACTGAAGCTTTCTTT. Translation: CASSFSTGVTTEAFF.

The sample holds many counts of this clonotype. V and J are TRBV6-4 and TRBJ1-5, with D uncertain. This CDR3 is built from 14 residues. Per the germline V gene, CDR1 is MRHNA and CDR2 is SNTAGT. Trimming took 8 bases from V and 7 from J, leaving 18 bases between them. The CDR3 region has the DNA TGTGCCAGCCCCATCGAAGGGCCGGACCAGCCCCAGCATTTT. Translated, it gives CASPIEGPDQPQHF.

This sequence joins TRBV7-9 and TRBJ2-7; TRBD1 is a possible D gene (6 bases). This CDR3 contains 15 residues. The germline V gene encodes CDR1 SEHNR and CDR2 FQNEAQ (reference sequence). V was shortened by 1 base and J by 1 base, with 11 bases between the two germline ends. The CDR3 coding sequence is TGTGCCAGCAGCTTAGGGGGGACACCTTCCTACGAGCAGTACTTC. Its translation is CASSLGGTPSYEQYF.

In its sample, this clonotype was seen many times. Here the CDR3 reads CASSPTGDYEQYF. The CDR3 coding sequence is TGTGCCAGCAGCCCCACAGGGGACTACGAGCAGTACTTC. V and J are TRBV28 and TRBJ2-7, with 7 nucleotides matching TRBD1. The V and J ends lost 6 bases and 3 bases, in that order; junction bases with no gene match: 5. The CDR3 covers 13 residues. CDR1 and CDR2 from the germline V gene are MDHEN and SYDVKM.

This clonotype occurred many times. The rearrangement uses TRBV4-2 and TRBJ2-7; 8 nucleotides line up with TRBD2. This CDR3 has 14 amino acids. Unmatched junction bases numbered 6, after V lost 1 base and J lost 7 bases. Germline CDR1 LGHNA, CDR2 YNFKEQ. The CDR3 loop is CASSQAGLVWEQYF. The CDR3 DNA follows: TGTGCCAGCAGCCAAGCGGGACTAGTTTGGGAGCAGTACTTC.

In the case of this clonotype: This may stem from a read error, because a much larger clone lies one nucleotide away. This chain joins TRBV6-6 and TRBJ2-7; D gene uncertain. The CDR3 is 15 amino acids. Germline CDR1 is MNHNY and CDR2 is SVGAGI (reference sequence). CDR3 bases: TGTGCCAGCAGTTACCGGCAGGTGAGCTCCTACAAGCAGTACTTC. The encoded protein is CASSYRQVSSYKQYF.

For this clonotype: A read error is possible here, since a much larger clone lies one base away. The V and J genes are TRBV11-2 and TRBJ2-1, with TRBD2 identical over 11 bases. The V gene's germline CDR1 is SGHAT and CDR2 FQNNGV. CDR3 length equals 18 residues. CDR3 residues: CASSLGTVTSGDYNEQLF. The CDR3 DNA follows: TGTGCCAGCAGCTTAGGAACAGTGACTAGCGGGGACTACAATGAGCAGCTCTTC. The variable domain in full, completed from reference TRBV11-2 and TRBJ2-1, reads EAGVAQSPRYKIIEKRQSVAFWCNPISGHATLYWYQQILGQGPKLLIQFQNNGVVDDSQLPKDRFSAERLKGVDSTLKIQPAKLEDSAVYLCASSLGTVTSGDYNEQLFGPGTRLTVL.

This clonotype came up many times. The chain links TRBV7-9 to TRBJ2-1, with a weak D call TRBD1 (5 bases). Trimming cost V 6 bases and J 0 bases, with 15 bases left between them. Germline V lookup: CDR1 SEHNR, CDR2 FQNEAQ (reference sequence). This CDR3 spans 16 amino acids. CDR3 loop: CASSLPDTRSYNEQFF. CDR3 in DNA: TGTGCCAGCAGTTTACCGGACACACGCTCCTACAATGAGCAGTTCTTC. The full variable domain, in which reference TRBV7-9 and TRBJ2-1 provide the parts outside the CDR3, is DTGVSQNPRHKITKRGQNVTFRCDPISEHNRLYWYRQTLGQGPEFLTYFQNEAQLEKSRLLSDRFSAERPKGSFSTLEIQRTEQGDSAMYLCASSLPDTRSYNEQFFGPGTRLTVL.

This clonotype was recorded many times. The chain recombines TRBV29-1 with TRBJ2-2; no firm D call. Per the germline V gene, CDR1 is SQVTM and CDR2 is ANQGSEA. The CDR3 has 14 residues. Trimming took 1 base from V and 1 from J, leaving 7 bases between them. CDR3 amino acids: CSVEGRQNTGELFF. DNA of the CDR3: TGCAGCGTTGAAGGCCGGCAGAACACCGGGGAGCTGTTTTTT.

V is TRBV10-2 and J is TRBJ2-2, with TRBD2 matching over 9 bases. Unmatched junction bases numbered 5, after V lost 6 bases and J lost 6 bases. In germline, CDR1 is WSHSY, CDR2 SAAADI. The CDR3 has 14 residues. For the CDR3, the DNA is TGCGCCAGCAGAGTAGCGGGAGTGGCCGGGGAGCTGTTTTTT. As protein: CASRVAGVAGELFF.

This clonotype was counted ten times or more. The gene calls are TRBV2 and TRBJ2-2, with 8 bases matching TRBD1. In germline, CDR1 is SNHLY, CDR2 FYNNEI. The CDR3 extends over 14 amino acids. Trimming removed 8 bases from V and 7 bases from J; junction bases left unmatched: 9. CDR3 coding DNA: TGTGCCAGCCTTTTACAGGGGGGTGTCGGGGAGCTGTTTTTT. Protein: CASLLQGGVGELFF.

This sequence joins TRBV24-1 and TRBJ2-5; 13 bases match TRBD2. The CDR3 consists of 15 residues. Germline assignment: CDR1 KGHDR and CDR2 SFDVKD. J was trimmed by 8 bases and V by 4 bases; bases with no gene match: 6. CDR3 amino acids: CATSDLGTSGETQYF. For the CDR3, the DNA is TGTGCCACCAGTGACTTAGGGACTAGCGGGGAAACCCAGTACTTC.

The chain carries TRBV29-1 and TRBJ1-2; D is perhaps TRBD1 (6 bases). Trimming shortened V by 0 bases and J by 1 base, and 12 bases separated the two germline ends. CDR1 SQVTM and CDR2 ANQGSEA come from the germline V gene. The CDR3 sequence is 15 residues long. The CDR3 nucleotides are TGCAGCGTTGAAGATAAGGGGGACATTAACTATGGCTACACCTTC. This sequence encodes CSVEDKGDINYGYTF.

Notes on this clonotype: This may come from a read error, since a much larger clone is one base off. The chain uses TRBV5-1 and TRBJ2-1; weak D call: TRBD1 (5 bases). Trimming cost V 7 bases and J 6 bases, with 17 bases left between them. The CDR3 totals 14 residues. CDR1 is SGHRS, CDR2 YFSETQ, per germline. CDR3 sequence reads: CASRSTVGPNEQFF. In DNA form, the CDR3 reads TGCGCCAGCCGCTCGACAGTGGGGCCCAATGAGCAGTTCTTC.

With regard to this clonotype: With a much larger clone just one base away, this may be a read error. No DNA is shown, since the ends of the CDR3 on it are uncertain; the CDR3 is the one TCRdb lists. The chain uses TRBV7-2 and TRBJ2-2; the table's D call, TRBD2, was not checked against the DNA. The CDR3 totals 15 residues, both ends included. Per the germline V gene, CDR1 is SGHTA and CDR2 is FQGNSA. The CDR3 here is CASSWVAGGAGELCF.

The chain recombines TRBV7-8 with TRBJ2-7; 8 bases fit TRBD1. Germline CDR1 is SGHVS and CDR2 is FQNEAQ. Germline trimming cut 6 bases from V and 2 bases from J; bases unmatched to any gene: 9. The CDR3 has 15 amino acids. Here the CDR3 DNA reads TGTGCCAGCAGTCTACCGGGACAGGCGGCCTACGAGCAGTACTTC. It yields the protein CASSLPGQAAYEQYF. The variable domain in full, with the rest retrieved from reference TRBV7-8 and TRBJ2-7, is GAGVSQSPRYKVAKRGQDVALRCDPISGHVSLFWYQQALGQGPEFLTYFQNEAQLDKSGLPSDRFFAERPEGSVSTLKIQRTQQEDSAVYLCASSLPGQAAYEQYFGPGTRLTVT.

A remark on this clonotype: The limits of the CDR3 on the DNA are not certain, so only TCRdb's listed CDR3 is given. This rearrangement joins TRBV7-2 to TRBJ1-5. The length of the CDR3 is 21 amino acids, counting both ends. Germline-derived CDR1 and CDR2 are SGHTA and FQGNSA. The CDR3 sequence: CASSQAGREKKLFFGSGTQHF.

The chain recombines TRBV2 with TRBJ2-1; no clear D. V was cut by 2 bases and J by 7 bases, with 15 bases left in between. The CDR3 is 15 residues long. The V gene's germline CDR1 is SNHLY and CDR2 FYNNEI. The CDR3 is CASSELGIGTNEQFF. CDR3 coding DNA: TGTGCCAGCAGTGAATTGGGGATTGGTACTAATGAGCAGTTCTTC.

This clonotype was seen only once. The junction departs from germline at one end; a sequencing error may be responsible. As DNA, the CDR3 is TGTGCCAGCAGATTAACAGGGGATTACGAGCAGTACTTC. Its protein is CASRLTGDYEQYF. The J gene is TRBJ2-7, the V gene TRBV10-1; the match to TRBD1 covers 7 bases. The V gene's germline CDR1 is WNHNN and CDR2 SYGVQD (reference sequence). The CDR3 extends over 13 amino acids.

This clonotype was detected ten times or more. V usage is TRBV28 and J usage is TRBJ2-3, with D possibly being TRBD1 or TRBD2 (5 bases each). Germline values: CDR1 MDHEN, CDR2 SYDVKM. V shed 6 bases and J shed 0 bases, with 19 bases lying between them. The CDR3 sequence is 17 residues long. The CDR3: CASRPGWGTTSTDTQYF. CDR3 coding DNA: TGTGCCAGCAGACCCGGTTGGGGGACCACTAGCACAGATACGCAGTATTTT.

The chain carries TRBV24-1 and TRBJ2-5; no firm D call. The CDR3 consists of 13 residues. The ends were cut back, 3 bases at V and 0 bases at J, with 4 bases in the middle. Germline V gives CDR1 KGHDR, CDR2 SFDVKD. CDR3: CATSDLDQETQYF. CDR3 nucleotides: TGTGCCACCAGTGATCTGGACCAAGAGACCCAGTACTTC.

This clonotype was found many times. Germline is not matched at one junction end, which may reflect a read error. This chain joins TRBV19 and TRBJ1-2, with unresolved D. Germline-derived CDR1 and CDR2 are LNHDA and SQIVND (reference sequence). This CDR3 contains 13 residues. The CDR3 sequence: CASSVVTEYGYTF. The CDR3 nucleotides read TGTGCCAGTAGTGTTGTCACCGAGTATGGTTACACCTTC.

The count of this clonotype is one. The chain couples TRBV6-5 to TRBJ2-5, with 8 bases fitting TRBD2. This CDR3 is 13 amino acids long. With 6 bases clipped from V and 1 base from J, the junction kept 1 base outside the gene matches. CDR1 and CDR2 (germline): MNHEY, SVGAGI. CDR3 loop: CASRGLGQETQYF. DNA for the CDR3: TGTGCCAGCAGGGGACTAGGCCAAGAGACCCAGTACTTC.

This clonotype was detected ten times or more. The V call is TRBV5-1, the J call TRBJ2-1, with TRBD2 matching 7 bases. Germline loops: CDR1 SGHRS, CDR2 YFSETQ. Losses at the gene ends were 0 bases for V and 8 bases for J; bases not matched to a gene: 8. The CDR3 runs 15 residues. The CDR3 here is CASSLGGDYRDEQFF. The CDR3 DNA sequence: TGCGCCAGCAGCTTGGGGGGGGACTACCGGGATGAGCAGTTCTTC.

This clonotype was seen only once. The gene calls are TRBV15 and TRBJ2-7; D perhaps matches TRBD1 (5 bases). Per the germline V gene, CDR1 is LNHNV and CDR2 is YYDKDF (reference sequence). V lost 1 base to trimming and J lost 5 bases, with 15 bases between them. CDR3 size: 15 residues. The CDR3 here is CATSRAQVTPDEQYF. In DNA, the CDR3 is TGTGCCACCAGCAGAGCACAGGTCACCCCCGACGAGCAGTACTTC.